Reported below is one T cell receptor (beta chain). Its antigen is undetermined. This sample is drawn from a study of identifying expanded T cells in peripheral blood. Findings of the study overall: Technical replicates showed about 1.1 changed clones; approximately 2 weeks 15 to 20; four weeks 19. Clone count variance between roughly 2-week samples rose with total template count.

No infections or other immune events were documented during collection. V trimming: 8 bases; J trimming: 5 bases; junction bases outside the gene matches: 8. The CDR3 contains 14 residues. Per the germline V gene, CDR1 is MRHNA and CDR2 is SNTAGT. The assay was immunoSEQ multiplex PCR, and TCRdb's table has in-frame clones only and misses some. The sample holds 84,000 or so clones, around 89% seen once. The J gene is TRBJ2-3, the V gene TRBV6-4; 9 positions agree with TRBD2. Sequences were obtained from blood. The origin of this receptor is a person aged 18-70 years in good health. The CDR3 spells CASVAGVGGDTQYF. The CDR3 nucleotides read TGTGCCAGCGTAGCGGGAGTAGGAGGAGATACGCAGTATTTT.